These 28 T cell receptor beta chains were sequenced from one sample in a study of OX40 agonist ivuxolimab in advanced cancers. Using immunoSEQ multiplex PCR, the repertoire was profiled, and TCRdb retains in-frame clones only, with some absent. Of about 67,000 clones listed, 85% were seen once; the top ten hold over 2%. The material was CD4+ or CD8+ T cells sorted from blood, obtained in a trial of the OX40 agonist ivuxolimab. These receptors all stem from an adult with an advanced solid tumor such as melanoma, head and neck, liver or kidney cancer.

This clone appeared a single time. The rearrangement uses TRBV6-1 and TRBJ1-1, with D unclear. CDR3 length: 12 amino acids. The V and J ends lost 5 bases and 6 bases respectively, with 10 bases between them. Germline V gene data show CDR1 as MNHNS and CDR2 as SASEGT. The CDR3 reads CASSSGAAEAFF. In DNA, the CDR3 is TGTGCCAGCAGTTCAGGCGCCGCTGAAGCTTTCTTT.

The rearrangement uses TRBV28 and TRBJ2-1, with D perhaps matching TRBD2 (5 bases). This CDR3 is built from 14 residues. Trimming left V 7 bases short and J 0 bases short, with 10 bases between. Germline CDR1 and CDR2: MDHEN and SYDVKM. The CDR3 loop reads CASTSGGSYNEQFF. The CDR3 nucleotides are TGTGCCAGCACGAGCGGAGGCTCCTACAATGAGCAGTTCTTC.

The rearrangement joins TRBV5-1 to TRBJ2-2; TRBD1 aligns across 7 bases. Germline V gives CDR1 SGHRS, CDR2 YFSETQ. The V gene end was trimmed by 6 bases and the J gene end by 5 bases; junction bases not matched to a gene: 13. This CDR3 is built from 16 residues. The CDR3 protein is CASTPNDRASTGELFF. The CDR3, as DNA: TGCGCCAGCACCCCAAACGACAGGGCGAGTACCGGGGAGCTGTTTTTT. The full variable domain, with the rest looked up from reference TRBV5-1 and TRBJ2-2, is KAGVTQTPRYLIKTRGQQVTLSCSPISGHRSVSWYQQTPGQGLQFLFEYFSETQRNKGNFPGRFSGRQFSNSRSEMNVSTLELGDSALYLCASTPNDRASTGELFFGEGSRLTVL.

The chain employs TRBV13 and TRBJ2-1; 7 bases match TRBD1. V shed 4 bases and J 15 bases; nucleotides not matched to a gene: 6. This CDR3 comprises 11 residues. Germline CDR1 PRHDT, CDR2 FYEKMQ (reference sequence). CDR3 loop: CASSWSGQAFF. DNA for the CDR3: TGTGCCAGCAGCTGGTCCGGACAGGCGTTCTTC.

This rearrangement joins TRBV7-2 to TRBJ2-1; D perhaps matches TRBD1 (5 bases). Germline V gene data show CDR1 as SGHTA and CDR2 as FQGNSA. V lost 1 base and J 5 bases, leaving 6 bases between the germline ends. The CDR3 sequence is 13 residues long. This CDR3 is CASSLDRNNEQFF. Here the CDR3 DNA reads TGTGCCAGCAGCTTAGACAGGAACAATGAGCAGTTCTTC. The variable domain in full, with the rest retrieved from reference TRBV7-2 and TRBJ2-1, is GAGVSQSPSNKVTEKGKDVELRCDPISGHTALYWYRQSLGQGLEFLIYFQGNSAPDKSGLPSDRFSAERTGGSVSTLTIQRTQQEDSAVYLCASSLDRNNEQFFGPGTRLTVL.

This clone was seen more than once but under ten times. The chain combines TRBV5-1 with TRBJ1-6, with D uncertain. Per the germline V gene, CDR1 is SGHRS and CDR2 is YFSETQ. The V and J ends lost 1 base and 8 bases respectively, with 13 bases between them. The length of the CDR3 is 15 residues. CDR3 DNA sequence: TGCGCCAGCAGCTTGCGCAGCGGTTCGGATTCACCCCTCCACTTT. It is translated as CASSLRSGSDSPLHF.

The chain is built from TRBV27 and TRBJ1-1; 9 bases line up with TRBD1. The trim removed 4 bases at V and 1 base at J, leaving 4 bases unmatched. Per the germline V gene, CDR1 is MNHEY and CDR2 is SMNVEV (reference sequence). This CDR3 is built from 15 residues. The CDR3 sequence: CASSSRQGGNTEAFF. The CDR3, as DNA: TGTGCCAGCAGTTCAAGACAGGGGGGGAACACTGAAGCTTTCTTT.

This clone was found once. The chain joins TRBV30 to TRBJ2-7, with D unclear. This CDR3 region has 14 residues. Per germline, CDR1 GTSNPN and CDR2 SVGIG (reference sequence). Deletions cut 2 bases from V and 5 bases from J, with 16 bases between. The CDR3 sequence: CAWSYDPPPDEQYF. The CDR3 nucleotides are TGTGCCTGGAGTTATGACCCACCCCCGGACGAGCAGTACTTC.

Written as DNA, the CDR3 is TGCGCCAGCAGCTTGTCGGGGCAAGGGTACGAGCAGTACTTC. Protein product: CASSLSGQGYEQYF. The chain couples TRBV5-1 to TRBJ2-7; D possibly uses TRBD1 or TRBD2 (5 bases each). Germline V gene data show CDR1 as SGHRS and CDR2 as YFSETQ. CDR3 length: 14 amino acids. V gave up 1 base and J gave up 4 bases, with 12 bases separating them.

The chain combines TRBV9 with TRBJ2-7; 8 nucleotides align to TRBD2. The germline gives CDR1 SGDLS, CDR2 YYNGEE. This CDR3 has 13 residues. The ends lost 3 bases at V and 6 bases at J; junction bases unmatched: 5. CDR3 amino acids: CASSGAGAIEQYF. The CDR3, as DNA: TGTGCCAGCAGCGGAGCGGGGGCGATCGAGCAGTACTTC.

V and J are TRBV7-2 and TRBJ2-5; TRBD2 matches 8 bases. CDR1 SGHTA and CDR2 FQGNSA come from the germline V gene. The CDR3 spans 14 residues. V shed 2 bases and J 7 bases; nucleotides not matched to a gene: 6. The CDR3 loop reads CASSLSGLGGTQYF. The CDR3 DNA follows: TGTGCCAGCAGCTTATCGGGACTAGGGGGGACCCAGTACTTC.

The chain combines TRBV4-3 with TRBJ1-2; TRBD1 aligns across 11 bases. The CDR3 is made up of 15 amino acids. Germline-derived CDR1 and CDR2 are LGHNA and YSLEER. Trimming cost V 0 bases and J 7 bases; bases outside gene matches: 4. CDR3 sequence (DNA): TGCGCCAGCAGCCAAGATCGGACAGGGGGCTCTGGCTACACCTTC. It is translated as CASSQDRTGGSGYTF.

The rearrangement uses TRBV5-4 and TRBJ2-3, with TRBD1 matching 8 bases. Germline loops: CDR1 SGHNT, CDR2 YYREEE (reference sequence). There are 16 residues in the CDR3. J lost 0 bases, V lost 4 bases, and 7 bases had no gene match. CDR3 residues: CASSPGRDRSTDTQYF. CDR3 DNA: TGTGCCAGCAGCCCCGGCCGGGACAGGAGCACAGATACGCAGTATTTT.

The V call is TRBV6-6, the J call TRBJ2-7; no clear D gene. This CDR3 has 12 residues. CDR1 MNHNY and CDR2 SVGAGI come from the germline V gene (reference sequence). V was cut by 6 bases and J by 6 bases, with 12 bases left in between. DNA of the CDR3: TGTGCCAGCAGCCCCACCGGGCGCGAGCAGTACTTC. This translates into CASSPTGREQYF.

The chain joins TRBV5-5 to TRBJ1-1; D gene uncertain. This CDR3 is built from 13 residues. The V and J ends lost 4 bases and 4 bases respectively, with 11 bases between them. Per the germline V gene, CDR1 is SGHKS and CDR2 is YYEKEE (reference sequence). CDR3 nucleotide sequence: TGTGCCAGCAGCATAGGAGGAGGCACTGAAGCTTTCTTT. As protein: CASSIGGGTEAFF.

The rearrangement joins TRBV7-2 to TRBJ2-1; D is unresolved. This CDR3 contains 13 residues. CDR1 SGHTA and CDR2 FQGNSA come from the germline V gene. Deletions cut 2 bases from V and 5 bases from J, with 7 bases between. The chain's CDR3 is CASSLSTNNEQFF. CDR3 DNA sequence: TGTGCCAGCAGCTTAAGTACCAACAATGAGCAGTTCTTC.

CDR3 in amino acids: CAWSVLSGGTDTQYF. As DNA, the CDR3 is TGTGCCTGGAGTGTACTAAGCGGGGGCACAGATACGCAGTATTTT. The gene calls are TRBV30 and TRBJ2-3, with 7 bases identical to TRBD2. Germline assignment: CDR1 GTSNPN and CDR2 SVGIG (reference sequence). The V segment lost 0 bases and the J segment 1 base; nucleotides outside the gene matches: 4. The CDR3 is 15 amino acids.

The chain carries TRBV6-4 and TRBJ2-2; TRBD2 matches at 8 bases. The junction had 5 bases not matched to a gene; V was cut back by 6 bases and J by 2 bases. The CDR3 length is 15 residues. Germline V CDR1 and CDR2: MRHNA, SNTAGT. CDR3 region: CASSPGLDNTGELFF. CDR3 nucleotides: TGTGCCAGCAGCCCGGGACTAGATAACACCGGGGAGCTGTTTTTT.

This chain links TRBV13 with TRBJ2-3, with 8 bases lining up with TRBD2. CDR1 and CDR2 from the germline V gene are PRHDT and FYEKMQ (reference sequence). The CDR3 runs 15 residues. The junction had 6 bases not matched to a gene; V was cut back by 2 bases and J by 5 bases. The CDR3 spells CASSLLAGRGDTQYF. The CDR3 bases are TGTGCCAGCAGCTTACTAGCGGGTCGCGGAGATACGCAGTATTTT.

The chain couples TRBV11-3 to TRBJ2-2; D is ambiguous. The CDR3 covers 17 residues. The V gene's germline CDR1 is SGHNT and CDR2 YENEEA. V lost 1 base and J lost 0, with 12 bases in between. DNA of the CDR3: TGTGCCAGCAGCTTAGTTTCCAGCCTCGCGAACACCGGGGAGCTGTTTTTT. This gives the protein CASSLVSSLANTGELFF. The full variable domain, rest sourced from reference TRBV11-3 and TRBJ2-2, is EAGVVQSPRYKIIEKKQPVAFWCNPISGHNTLYWYLQNLGQGPELLIRYENEEAVDDSQLPKDRFSAERLKGVDSTLKIQPAELGDSAVYLCASSLVSSLANTGELFFGEGSRLTVL.

The chain combines TRBV15 with TRBJ2-2; D is uncertain. Trimming removed 2 bases at V and 1 base at J, with 11 bases between. Per germline, CDR1 LNHNV and CDR2 YYDKDF (reference sequence). The CDR3 is 16 amino acids. This chain's CDR3 is CATSRTRPENTGELFF. The CDR3, as DNA: TGTGCCACCAGCAGAACCCGACCAGAGAACACCGGGGAGCTGTTTTTT.

The chain has TRBV18 and TRBJ2-7, with 10 nucleotides matching TRBD1. CDR3 length: 15 amino acids. Germline values: CDR1 KGHSH, CDR2 LQKENI. J was trimmed by 3 bases and V by 4 bases; bases with no gene match: 6. In nucleotides, the CDR3 is TGTGCCAGCTCACGGGGGGACAGGGGAGACTACGAGCAGTACTTC. Translated, it gives CASSRGDRGDYEQYF.

The genes are TRBV7-2 and TRBJ2-3; no definite D call. The ends were cut back, 5 bases at V and 4 bases at J, with 13 bases in the middle. Germline CDR1 and CDR2: SGHTA and FQGNSA. The CDR3 is 14 amino acids. This CDR3 is CASSLIRTADTQYF. CDR3 nucleotide sequence: TGTGCCAGCAGCCTAATTCGTACTGCAGATACGCAGTATTTT.

This clone was seen once. The genes are TRBV6-5 and TRBJ2-7, with D possibly being TRBD1 or TRBD2 (5 bases each). V lost 2 bases and J lost 3, with 11 bases in between. Per the germline V gene, CDR1 is MNHEY and CDR2 is SVGAGI. The CDR3 totals 14 residues. CDR3 amino acids: CASSYGASYYEQYF. CDR3 DNA: TGTGCCAGCAGTTACGGGGCTAGCTACTACGAGCAGTACTTC.

The rearrangement links TRBV18 to TRBJ2-7, with 7 bases matching TRBD2. CDR1 is KGHSH, CDR2 LQKENI, per germline. The V gene end was trimmed by 5 bases and the J gene end by 5 bases; junction bases not matched to a gene: 6. CDR3 size: 13 residues. The CDR3 nucleotides read TGTGCCAGCTCAAGCGGGGTAGGCCACGAGCAGTACTTC. Amino acids: CASSSGVGHEQYF.

The chain recombines TRBV5-6 with TRBJ2-3; weak D call: TRBD2 (5 bases). The CDR3 is 17 residues long. Germline CDR1 SGHDT, CDR2 YYEEEE. V was pared by 1 base and J by 1 base, with 16 bases between. In DNA form, the CDR3 reads TGTGCCAGCAGCTTGATGGGAGACTTGGCCCGCACAGATACGCAGTATTTT. Amino acids: CASSLMGDLARTDTQYF. Looking up the rest from reference TRBV5-6 and TRBJ2-3 gives the full variable domain: DAGVTQSPTHLIKTRGQQVTLRCSPKSGHDTVSWYQQALGQGPQFIFQYYEEEERQRGNFPDRFSGHQFPNYSSELNVNALLLGDSALYLCASSLMGDLARTDTQYFGPGTRLTVL.

The CDR3 bases are TGTGCCAGCAGTACCGGACAGGGGGCAACGGATACGCAGTATTTT. The encoded protein is CASSTGQGATDTQYF. The genes are TRBV28 and TRBJ2-3; 11 nucleotides align to TRBD1. V lost 5 bases, J lost 6 bases, and 7 bases stayed unmatched. Germline loops: CDR1 MDHEN, CDR2 SYDVKM. The CDR3 has 15 residues.

The chain has TRBV19 and TRBJ1-2; 12 nucleotides agree with TRBD1. Germline CDR1 is LNHDA and CDR2 is SQIVND (reference sequence). After removal of 5 bases from V and 4 bases from J, the junction contained 11 bases not matched to a gene. The CDR3 spans 17 residues. CDR3 sequence (DNA): TGTGCCAGTAGTCGCCGGGACAGGGGGCCTCTTTTCTATGGCTACACCTTC. This sequence encodes CASSRRDRGPLFYGYTF.